These T cell receptor beta chains were read from a single sample in a study of T cells in Graves' hyperthyroidism and ophthalmopathy. One entry per CDR3 protein, called by TCRdb with MiXCR from the multiplex PCR reads. The table has hundreds of thousands of distinct CDR3 sequences, about 45% seen once. What was sequenced was peripheral blood or thyroid tissue (not recorded which). The receptor set was obtained from an adult man with Graves' disease, either hyperthyroidism or ophthalmopathy (not recorded which). Both conserved end residues are part of each CDR3. Each record gives: J gene, V gene, clone size, D gene, CDR3 protein, CDR3 DNA. D genes are given only for firm matches. Where a row states a size, it is once, few, many or the class of an expanded clone; other rows omit it.

TRBJ1-5	TRBV7-9	few	-	CASSLIGVGGSNQPQHF	TGTGCCAGCAGCTTAATAGGGGTCGGGGGTAGCAATCAGCCCCAGCATTTT
TRBJ1-5	TRBV24-1	-	-	CATSDAAGPTGAQHF	TGTGCCACCAGTGACGCAGCAGGGCCTACCGGGGCCCAGCATTTT
TRBJ1-1	TRBV29-1	few	-	CSVVDGRTNTEAFF	TGCAGCGTTGTAGATGGACGGACCAACACTGAAGCTTTCTTT
TRBJ1-5	TRBV6-5	-	TRBD1	CASMVQGKNQPQHF	TGTGCCAGCATGGTACAGGGGAAGAACCAGCCCCAGCATTTT
TRBJ2-7	TRBV6-1	-	TRBD2	CASTDHSGLAGPYEQYF	TGTGCCAGCACAGACCACTCGGGGCTAGCGGGGCCCTACGAGCAGTACTTC
TRBJ1-1	TRBV7-8	many	-	CASSSGPEAFF	TGTGCCAGCAGCTCGGGCCCTGAAGCTTTCTTT
TRBJ2-7	TRBV2	many	-	CASSVQRDGSYEQYF	TGTGCCAGCAGTGTCCAACGGGACGGGTCCTACGAGCAGTACTTC
TRBJ2-5	TRBV10-3	-	TRBD2	CAISGGGAGETQYF	TGTGCCATCAGCGGCGGGGGGGCCGGGGAGACCCAGTACTTC
TRBJ1-6	TRBV9	-	-	CASSPKLSSPLHF	TGCGCCAGCAGCCCGAAATTGTCCTCACCCCTCCACTTT
TRBJ1-5	TRBV6-1	few	TRBD1	CASSGKGGTGNQPQHF	TGTGCCAGCAGTGGCAAGGGAGGGACAGGCAATCAGCCCCAGCATTTT
TRBJ1-1	TRBV7-2	-	-	CASSFSQGDTEAFF	TGTGCCAGCAGCTTTTCACAGGGAGATACTGAAGCTTTCTTT
TRBJ2-3	TRBV20-1	-	-	CSASLDAVDTQYF	TGCAGTGCTAGTTTGGACGCCGTGGATACGCAGTATTTT
TRBJ1-4	TRBV15	few	TRBD1	CATSTSFGQGYEKLFF	TGTGCCACCAGCACTAGTTTCGGACAGGGATATGAAAAACTGTTTTTT
TRBJ1-4	TRBV19	-	TRBD1	CASSIFGTGSEKLFF	TGTGCCAGTAGTATTTTTGGGACAGGGTCCGAAAAACTGTTTTTT
TRBJ2-5	TRBV5-1	-	-	CARGLPEGAGLQETQYF	TGCGCCAGGGGCCTCCCTGAGGGAGCGGGTCTACAAGAGACCCAGTACTTC
TRBJ2-5	TRBV14	-	-	CASSQGPIQETQYF	TGTGCCAGCAGCCAAGGTCCAATCCAAGAGACCCAGTACTTC
TRBJ1-5	TRBV2	-	-	CASSEAPGDRQPQHF	TGTGCCAGCAGTGAAGCTCCGGGGGATCGTCAGCCCCAGCATTTT
TRBJ2-5	TRBV29-1	-	-	CSLGLVAGIGEETQYF	TGCAGCTTAGGTCTCGTCGCAGGGATAGGTGAAGAGACCCAGTACTTC
TRBJ1-3	TRBV7-6	-	-	CASRPTGNTGNTIYF	TGTGCCAGCAGACCCACAGGGAATACTGGAAACACCATATATTTT
TRBJ1-5	TRBV4-1	many	-	CASSLRPPGDSNQPQHF	TGCGCCAGCAGCTTGCGCCCCCCGGGAGATAGCAATCAGCCCCAGCATTTT
TRBJ1-6	TRBV10-3	many	-	CATHPRSAGSPLHF	TGTGCCACCCACCCTAGGAGCGCGGGTTCACCCCTCCACTTT
TRBJ1-2	TRBV2	-	-	CASSYSTAGFYGYTF	TGTGCCAGCAGTTACTCGACAGCGGGGTTCTATGGCTACACCTTC
TRBJ1-6	TRBV6-6	many	-	CASSYLEMRLHF	TGTGCCAGCAGTTACCTCGAGATGCGCCTCCACTTT
TRBJ1-2	TRBV13	many	-	CASSTRTGSSYGYTF	TGTGCCAGCAGCACCCGGACGGGCAGTAGCTATGGCTACACCTTC
TRBJ1-4	TRBV10-3	-	-	CAAKPTGINEKLFF	TGTGCCGCCAAGCCGACAGGAATTAATGAAAAACTGTTTTTT
TRBJ1-3	TRBV7-9	-	-	CASTPGGLSGNTIYF	TGTGCCAGCACCCCCGGCGGACTCTCTGGAAACACCATATATTTT
TRBJ2-5	TRBV20-1	-	-	CSARGVTQYF	TGCAGTGCTAGAGGGGTTACCCAGTACTTC
TRBJ2-7	TRBV12-3/TRBV12-4	few	TRBD2	CASSEAASGGTYEQYF	TGTGCCAGCAGTGAAGCGGCGAGCGGGGGGACCTACGAGCAGTACTTC
TRBJ2-5	TRBV7-2	many	TRBD2	CASSTREGRGETQYF	TGTGCCAGCAGCACACGGGAGGGTCGGGGAGAGACCCAGTACTTC
TRBJ1-5	TRBV29-1	-	-	CSVGKGGDEQHF	TGCAGCGTGGGAAAGGGTGGGGACGAGCAGCATTTT
TRBJ1-5	TRBV10-3	many	-	CAIREPGSNQPQHF	TGTGCCATCAGAGAGCCAGGGAGCAATCAGCCCCAGCATTTT